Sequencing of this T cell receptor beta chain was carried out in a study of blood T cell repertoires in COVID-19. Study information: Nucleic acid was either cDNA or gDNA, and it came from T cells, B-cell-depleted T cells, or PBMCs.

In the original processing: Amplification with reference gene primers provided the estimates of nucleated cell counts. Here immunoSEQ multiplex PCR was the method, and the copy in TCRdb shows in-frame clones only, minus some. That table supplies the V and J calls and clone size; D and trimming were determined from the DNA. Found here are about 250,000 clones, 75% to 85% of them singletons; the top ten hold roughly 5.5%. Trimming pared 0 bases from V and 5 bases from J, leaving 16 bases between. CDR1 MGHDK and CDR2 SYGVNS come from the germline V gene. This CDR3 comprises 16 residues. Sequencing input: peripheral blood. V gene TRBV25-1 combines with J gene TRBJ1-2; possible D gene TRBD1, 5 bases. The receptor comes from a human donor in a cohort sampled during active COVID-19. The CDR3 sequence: CASSEYGRDLGYGYTF. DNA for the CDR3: TGTGCCAGCAGTGAATATGGGAGGGACCTAGGTTATGGCTACACCTTC.